Below, 27 T cell receptor beta chains from the same sample are listed, as sequenced in a study of CD8 T cells in Susac syndrome. Staining with CD27 and CD45RA was used to define memory subsets for TEMRA sorting. The RNA input was about 0.5 to 1 ug, and it was reverse transcribed with random hexamers. TCRdb itself ran the immunoSEQ multiplex PCR reads through MiXCR, one entry per CDR3 protein. The table includes about 2,600 distinct CDR3 sequences, roughly 74% detected once. Sequenced sample: CD8+ TEMRA cells from PBMCs. Described subset: FACS-sorted terminally differentiated effector memory CD8+ T cells re-expressing CD45RA (CD8+ TEMRA). Every receptor here comes from a human donor with Susac syndrome.

This clonotype was found a few times. The rearrangement uses TRBV20-1 and TRBJ2-1; 7 bases map to TRBD1. CDR3 length equals 14 residues. The J segment lost 5 bases and the V segment lost 2 bases, leaving 6 bases of the junction unmatched. CDR1 is DFQATT and CDR2 is SNEGSKA in the germline V gene (reference sequence). CDR3 nucleotides: TGCAGTGCTAGATCCCTCGACAGGGACAATGAGCAGTTCTTC. Translating gives CSARSLDRDNEQFF.

This clonotype has only one observation. The chain employs TRBV20-1 and TRBJ2-2; D unclear. The CDR3 has 15 amino acids. Trimming stripped 3 bases from V and 4 bases from J, with 15 bases between. Per germline, CDR1 DFQATT and CDR2 SNEGSKA (reference sequence). CDR3 bases: TGCAGTGCTAGTCCACCTGGGATTAGCACCGGGGAGCTGTTTTTT. It encodes CSASPPGISTGELFF.

Worth noting for this clonotype: Sequence at one end of the junction differs from germline and may be a read error. The chain recombines TRBV18 with TRBJ2-2, with a tentative D call TRBD2 (5 bases). The CDR3 loop spans 15 amino acids. Germline V gene sequence: CDR1 KGHSH, CDR2 LQKENI. In DNA, the CDR3 is TGTGCCAGCTCACCCAGCACTTCGAACACCGGGGAGCTGTCTTTT. Translation gives CASSPSTSNTGELSF.

This clonotype was recorded only once. This chain uses TRBV28 with TRBJ1-5; unclear D gene. The germline V gene has CDR1 MDHEN and CDR2 SYDVKM. This CDR3 spans 14 amino acids. The ends were cut back, 3 bases at V and 2 bases at J, with 8 bases in the middle. This chain's CDR3 is CASSFMQGNQPQHF. Here the CDR3 DNA reads TGTGCCAGCAGTTTCATGCAGGGCAATCAGCCCCAGCATTTT.

The rearrangement links TRBV27 to TRBJ2-3, with 11 bases identical to TRBD2. The ends lost 4 bases at V and 6 bases at J; junction bases unmatched: 6. The CDR3 has 15 residues. CDR1 is MNHEY and CDR2 is SMNVEV in the germline V gene (reference sequence). CDR3 region: CASSSPTSGADTQYF. The CDR3 coding sequence is TGTGCCAGCAGTTCCCCGACTAGCGGGGCGGATACGCAGTATTTT.

This rearrangement joins TRBV19 to TRBJ1-5, with D possibly being TRBD1 (5 bases). Germline-derived CDR1 and CDR2 are LNHDA and SQIVND (reference sequence). Trimming stripped 6 bases from V and 4 bases from J, with 13 bases between. The CDR3 runs to 14 residues. The CDR3 sequence: CASRGRDPNQPQHF. In DNA, the CDR3 is TGTGCCAGTAGAGGGCGGGACCCGAATCAGCCCCAGCATTTT.

In its sample, this clonotype is large. The chain couples TRBV12-3 or TRBV12-4 to TRBJ2-3; D not resolved. Trimming shortened V by 2 bases and J by 2 bases, and 8 bases separated the two germline ends. This CDR3 has 14 residues. Written as DNA, the CDR3 is TGTGCCAGCAGTTTATTAGACTTCACAGATACGCAGTATTTT. It yields the protein CASSLLDFTDTQYF.

The V gene is TRBV21-1, the J gene TRBJ1-2; TRBD1 is the table's D call, not checked against the DNA. TRBV21-1 is flagged as a pseudogene. This CDR3 is built from 14 residues. The CDR3, as DNA: TGTGCCAGCAGCAAATTGGACAGGGAAAGGGGCTACACCTTC. This codes for CASSKLDRERGYTF.

This chain links TRBV6-5 with TRBJ2-7; TRBD1 aligns across 7 bases. CDR1 and CDR2 from the germline V gene are MNHEY and SVGAGI. J gave up 3 bases and V 6 bases, and 8 bases lay outside the gene matches. The CDR3 consists of 14 residues. The CDR3 is CASSTTGAVYEQYF. As DNA, the CDR3 is TGTGCCAGCAGCACAACAGGGGCGGTCTACGAGCAGTACTTC.

The count of this clonotype is one. The chain is built from TRBV4-1 and TRBJ2-7; no reliable D call. Trimming pared 1 base from V and 4 bases from J, leaving 11 bases between. The CDR3 extends over 14 amino acids. The germline V gene encodes CDR1 MGHRA and CDR2 YSYEKL. CDR3 DNA: TGCGCCAGCAGCCAAGGACTGGGCGAGTACGAGCAGTACTTC. This sequence encodes CASSQGLGEYEQYF.

A single count supports this clonotype. CDR3 sequence reads: CASSLRAKLRTGTPRHEQYF. In nucleotides, the CDR3 is TGTGCCAGCAGCTTAAGGGCGAAACTAAGAACCGGGACCCCAAGACACGAGCAGTACTTC. J is TRBJ2-7 and V is TRBV7-8; either TRBD1 or TRBD2 may fit D (5 bases each). The CDR3 has 20 residues. CDR1 is SGHVS, CDR2 FQNEAQ, per germline. Trimming cost V 2 bases and J 5 bases, with 31 bases left between them.

The chain couples TRBV12-3 or TRBV12-4 to TRBJ2-7; 8 nucleotides align to TRBD1. The CDR3 sequence is 12 residues long. Trimming at V came to 6 bases and at J to 6 bases, leaving 4 bases not matched to a gene. CDR3 region: CASSSDRVEQYF. As DNA, the CDR3 is TGTGCCAGCAGCTCGGACAGGGTCGAGCAGTACTTC.

The chain links TRBV4-2 to TRBJ1-1; tentative D call: TRBD1 (5 bases). V was pared by 4 bases and J by 1 base, with 19 bases between. CDR1 is LGHNA, CDR2 YNFKEQ, per germline. This CDR3 has 17 residues. Here the CDR3 reads CASSPTDSPAPNTEAFF. For the CDR3, the DNA is TGTGCCAGCAGCCCTACAGACAGCCCAGCACCGAACACTGAAGCTTTCTTT.

This clonotype has just a few counts. The V gene is TRBV11-1, the J gene TRBJ2-5; 7 bases fit TRBD2. The trim removed 6 bases at V and 2 bases at J, leaving 15 bases unmatched. Germline V CDR1 and CDR2: SGHAT, FQDESV (reference sequence). This CDR3 comprises 17 residues. The CDR3 nucleotides read TGTGCCAGCAGTTCTGGGGCGGGGGAGCCTCTACAAGAGACCCAGTACTTC. It specifies CASSSGAGEPLQETQYF.

This chain uses TRBV29-1 with TRBJ2-1, with a weak D call TRBD1 (6 bases). The CDR3 has 13 amino acids. Deletions cut 4 bases from V and 8 bases from J, with 15 bases between. The V gene's germline CDR1 is SQVTM and CDR2 ANQGSEA. The CDR3 region has the DNA TGCAGCGTTGCGAGGTCCAGGGGTGATGAGCAGTTCTTC. Residues: CSVARSRGDEQFF.

This chain links TRBV6-4 with TRBJ2-2; TRBD2 is a possible D gene (5 bases). This CDR3 region has 13 residues. Trimming removed 3 bases at V and 5 bases at J, with 7 bases between. CDR1 MRHNA and CDR2 SNTAGT come from the germline V gene. The CDR3 sequence: CASSEGGTGELFF. CDR3 coding DNA: TGTGCCAGCAGTGAGGGCGGGACCGGGGAGCTGTTTTTT.

The chain links TRBV5-1 to TRBJ2-2; D unclear. V was cut by 4 bases and J by 0 bases, with 10 bases left in between. The CDR3 loop spans 15 amino acids. CDR1 is SGHRS and CDR2 is YFSETQ in the germline V gene. The DNA for the CDR3 is TGCGCCAGCAGCCCATACGTCACGAACACCGGGGAGCTGTTTTTT. Residues: CASSPYVTNTGELFF.

This clonotype was picked up a small number of times. The V gene is TRBV5-6, the J gene TRBJ1-1, with no clear D. V was pared by 7 bases and J by 0 bases, with 7 bases between. Per the germline V gene, CDR1 is SGHDT and CDR2 is YYEEEE. The CDR3 totals 12 residues. The DNA for the CDR3 is TGTGCCAGCTCTATAATGAACACTGAAGCTTTCTTT. Its protein product is CASSIMNTEAFF.

The J gene is TRBJ1-1, the V gene TRBV3-1; D remains ambiguous. CDR1 and CDR2 (germline): LGHDT, YNNKEL (reference sequence). The CDR3 runs 12 residues. V was trimmed by 1 base and J by 10 bases, leaving 10 bases between them. The CDR3 DNA reads as TGTGCCAGCAGCCAAGTCGGCCGGACAGCTTTCTTT. Amino acid sequence: CASSQVGRTAFF.

The chain has TRBV12-5 and TRBJ2-3, with a tentative D call TRBD2 (6 bases). Germline V gene lookup returns CDR1 LGHNT and CDR2 FRNRAP. The CDR3 has 15 amino acids. The V end lost 0 bases, the J end lost 0 bases, and 7 bases lay between the germline ends. The CDR3 loop reads CASGLVRGSTDTQYF. CDR3 nucleotides: TGTGCTAGTGGTTTGGTACGGGGGAGCACAGATACGCAGTATTTT. Full variable domain (rest looked up from reference TRBV12-5 and TRBJ2-3): DARVTQTPRHKVTEMGQEVTMRCQPILGHNTVFWYRQTMMQGLELLAYFRNRAPLDDSGMPKDRFSAEMPDATLATLKIQPSEPRDSAVYFCASGLVRGSTDTQYFGPGTRLTVL.

The V call is TRBV7-9, the J call TRBJ2-1; 7 positions match TRBD2. The CDR3 is 15 residues long. The germline V gene has CDR1 SEHNR and CDR2 FQNEAQ (reference sequence). CDR3 coding DNA: TGTAGCAGCAGCTCAACCCTAGCGGTGGCTAATGAGCAGTTCTTC. It translates to CSSSSTLAVANEQFF.

The chain carries TRBV6-5 and TRBJ2-4; 7 bases agree with TRBD1. The V and J ends lost 5 bases and 0 bases, in that order; junction bases with no gene match: 4. The CDR3 sequence is 15 residues long. Germline CDR1 and CDR2: MNHEY and SVGAGI. CDR3 in DNA: TGTGCCAGCAGTGGGGACAGACAAGCCAAAAACATTCAGTACTTC. Amino acid sequence: CASSGDRQAKNIQYF.

The rearrangement joins TRBV9 to TRBJ2-3; 7 bases are shared with TRBD2. Germline trimming cut 0 bases from V and 4 bases from J; bases unmatched to any gene: 2. The germline V gene has CDR1 SGDLS and CDR2 YYNGEE. This CDR3 comprises 14 residues. CDR3: CASSVGGSADTQYF. For the CDR3, the DNA is TGTGCCAGCAGCGTAGGCGGGAGCGCAGATACGCAGTATTTT.

As to this clonotype: One end of the junction varies from germline; a read error may be responsible. The genes are TRBV7-2 and TRBJ1-1; a possible D gene is TRBD1 (5 bases). This CDR3 is built from 14 residues. The germline CDR1 and CDR2 sequences are SGHTA and FQGNSA. The CDR3 spells CASSLAIDSPEVFF. The CDR3 DNA is TGTGCCAGCAGCTTAGCGATAGACAGCCCTGAAGTTTTCTTT.

The chain carries TRBV18 and TRBJ2-7, with 9 bases identical to TRBD2. CDR3 length: 19 residues. V shed 1 base and J 3 bases; nucleotides not matched to a gene: 16. Germline V gene lookup returns CDR1 KGHSH and CDR2 LQKENI. CDR3 amino acids: CASSPLRSLAGFPSYEQYF. In nucleotides, the CDR3 is TGTGCCAGCTCACCACTTCGTAGTCTAGCGGGATTCCCCAGCTACGAGCAGTACTTC.

The V gene is TRBV3-1, the J gene TRBJ2-5; 9 nucleotides agree with TRBD1. The CDR3 sequence is 14 residues long. J lost 4 bases, V lost 5 bases, and 5 bases had no gene match. In germline, CDR1 is LGHDT, CDR2 YNNKEL (reference sequence). DNA of the CDR3: TGTGCCAGCAGCACGGGACAGGGAATAGAGACCCAGTACTTC. Translated, it gives CASSTGQGIETQYF.

The J gene is TRBJ2-3, the V gene TRBV5-6, with D uncertain. CDR3 length: 16 amino acids. V lost 0 bases, J lost 2 bases, and 13 bases lay in between. The V gene's germline CDR1 is SGHDT and CDR2 YYEEEE. The CDR3 here is CASSLVLGWYTDTQYF. The CDR3 region has the DNA TGTGCCAGCAGCTTGGTTCTGGGTTGGTACACAGATACGCAGTATTTT.